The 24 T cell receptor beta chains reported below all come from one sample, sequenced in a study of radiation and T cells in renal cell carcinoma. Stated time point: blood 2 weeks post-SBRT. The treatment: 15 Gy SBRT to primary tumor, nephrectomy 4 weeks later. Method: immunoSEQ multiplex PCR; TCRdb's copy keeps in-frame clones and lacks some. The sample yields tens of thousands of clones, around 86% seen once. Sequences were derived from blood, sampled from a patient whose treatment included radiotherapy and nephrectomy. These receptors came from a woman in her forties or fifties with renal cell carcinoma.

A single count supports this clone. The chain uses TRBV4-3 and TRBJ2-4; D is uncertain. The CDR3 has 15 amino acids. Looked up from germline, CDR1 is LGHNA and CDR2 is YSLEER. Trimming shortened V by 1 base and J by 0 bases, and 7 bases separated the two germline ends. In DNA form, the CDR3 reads TGCGCCAGCAGCCAAGGCAGCCTAGCCAAAAACATTCAGTACTTC. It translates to CASSQGSLAKNIQYF.

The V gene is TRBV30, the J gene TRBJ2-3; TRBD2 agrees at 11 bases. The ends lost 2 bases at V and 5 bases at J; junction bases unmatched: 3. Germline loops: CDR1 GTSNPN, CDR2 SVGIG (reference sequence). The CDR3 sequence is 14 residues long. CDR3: CAWSWTSGLDTQYF. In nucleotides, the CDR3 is TGTGCCTGGAGTTGGACTAGCGGGCTAGATACGCAGTATTTT.

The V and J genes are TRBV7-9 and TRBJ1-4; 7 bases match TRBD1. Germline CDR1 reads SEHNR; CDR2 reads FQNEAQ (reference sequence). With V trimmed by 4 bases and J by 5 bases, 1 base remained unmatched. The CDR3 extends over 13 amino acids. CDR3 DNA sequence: TGTGCCAGCAGCTCGGACAGGAATGAAAAACTGTTTTTT. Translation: CASSSDRNEKLFF.

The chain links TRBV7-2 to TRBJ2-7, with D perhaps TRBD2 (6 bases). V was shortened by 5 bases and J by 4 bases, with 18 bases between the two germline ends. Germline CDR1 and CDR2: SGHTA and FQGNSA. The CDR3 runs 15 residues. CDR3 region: CASSTGGLAIYEQYF. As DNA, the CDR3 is TGTGCCAGCAGCACCGGGGGATTAGCCATTTACGAGCAGTACTTC.

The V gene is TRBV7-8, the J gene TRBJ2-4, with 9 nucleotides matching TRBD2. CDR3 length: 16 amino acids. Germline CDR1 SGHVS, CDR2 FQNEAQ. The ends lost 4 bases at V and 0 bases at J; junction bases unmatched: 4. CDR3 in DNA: TGTGCCAGCAGCTACCCGACTAGCGGAGCCAAAAACATTCAGTACTTC. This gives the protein CASSYPTSGAKNIQYF. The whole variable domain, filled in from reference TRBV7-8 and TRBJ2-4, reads GAGVSQSPRYKVAKRGQDVALRCDPISGHVSLFWYQQALGQGPEFLTYFQNEAQLDKSGLPSDRFFAERPEGSVSTLKIQRTQQEDSAVYLCASSYPTSGAKNIQYFGAGTRLSVL.

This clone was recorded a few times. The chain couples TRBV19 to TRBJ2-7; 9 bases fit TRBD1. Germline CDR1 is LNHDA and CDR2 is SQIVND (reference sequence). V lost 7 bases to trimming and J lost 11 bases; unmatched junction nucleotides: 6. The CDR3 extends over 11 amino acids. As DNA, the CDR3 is TGTGCCAGTATGGGACAGGGTAGTGAGTACTTC. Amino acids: CASMGQGSEYF.

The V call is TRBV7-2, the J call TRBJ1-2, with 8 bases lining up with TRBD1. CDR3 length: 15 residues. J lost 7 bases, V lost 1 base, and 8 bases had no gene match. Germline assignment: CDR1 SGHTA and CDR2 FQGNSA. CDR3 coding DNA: TGTGCCAGCAGCTTAGGGACAGGGCTGGGGGGTGGCTACACCTTC. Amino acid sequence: CASSLGTGLGGGYTF.

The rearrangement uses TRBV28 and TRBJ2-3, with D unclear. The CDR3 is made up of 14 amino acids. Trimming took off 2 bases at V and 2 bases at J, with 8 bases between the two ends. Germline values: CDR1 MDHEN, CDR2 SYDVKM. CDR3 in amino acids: CASSLRPATDTQYF. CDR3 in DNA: TGTGCCAGCAGTTTACGACCGGCCACAGATACGCAGTATTTT.

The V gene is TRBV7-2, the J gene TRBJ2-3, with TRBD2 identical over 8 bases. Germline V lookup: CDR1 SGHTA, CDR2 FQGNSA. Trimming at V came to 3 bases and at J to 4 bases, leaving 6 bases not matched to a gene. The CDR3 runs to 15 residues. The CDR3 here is CASSFSGGVSDTQYF. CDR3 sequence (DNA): TGTGCCAGCAGCTTCTCCGGGGGGGTATCAGATACGCAGTATTTT.

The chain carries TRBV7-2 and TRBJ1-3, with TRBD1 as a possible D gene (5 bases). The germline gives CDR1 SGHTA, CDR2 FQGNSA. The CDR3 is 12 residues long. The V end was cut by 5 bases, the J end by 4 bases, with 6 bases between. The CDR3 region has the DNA TGTGCCAGCAGCCGGGGGGGAAACACCATATATTTT. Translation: CASSRGGNTIYF.

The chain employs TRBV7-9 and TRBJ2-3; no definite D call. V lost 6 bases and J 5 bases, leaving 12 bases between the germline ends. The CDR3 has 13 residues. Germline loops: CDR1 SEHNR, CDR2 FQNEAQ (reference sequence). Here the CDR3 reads CASSIPPGDTQYF. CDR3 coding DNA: TGTGCCAGCAGTATACCCCCCGGAGATACGCAGTATTTT.

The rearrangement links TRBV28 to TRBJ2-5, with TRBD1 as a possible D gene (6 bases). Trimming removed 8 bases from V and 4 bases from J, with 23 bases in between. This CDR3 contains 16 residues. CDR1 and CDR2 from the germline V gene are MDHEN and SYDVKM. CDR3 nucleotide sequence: TGTGCCAGCCAACCCTCCCAGGGGTTTTCGGTAGAGACCCAGTACTTC. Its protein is CASQPSQGFSVETQYF.

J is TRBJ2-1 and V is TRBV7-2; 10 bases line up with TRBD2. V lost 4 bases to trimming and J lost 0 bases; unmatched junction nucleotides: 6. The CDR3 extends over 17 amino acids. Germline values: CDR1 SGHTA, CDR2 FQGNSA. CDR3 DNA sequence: TGTGCCAGCAGCTCACCAGCGGGGGGGCCCTCCTACAATGAGCAGTTCTTC. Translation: CASSSPAGGPSYNEQFF.

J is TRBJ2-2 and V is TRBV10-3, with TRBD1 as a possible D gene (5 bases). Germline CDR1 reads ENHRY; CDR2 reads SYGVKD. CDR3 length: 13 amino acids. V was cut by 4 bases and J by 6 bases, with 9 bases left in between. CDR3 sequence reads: CAISARAPGELFF. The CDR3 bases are TGTGCCATCAGTGCCAGGGCCCCCGGGGAGCTGTTTTTT.

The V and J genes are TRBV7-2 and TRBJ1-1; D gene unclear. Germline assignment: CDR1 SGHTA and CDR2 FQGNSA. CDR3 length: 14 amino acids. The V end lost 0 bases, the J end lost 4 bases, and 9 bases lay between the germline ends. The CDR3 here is CASSLALQPTEAFF. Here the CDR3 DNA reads TGTGCCAGCAGCTTAGCGCTCCAGCCCACTGAAGCTTTCTTT.

The CDR3 loop reads CASHRGQGAFF. The CDR3 coding sequence is TGTGCCAGCCATAGGGGCCAGGGGGCTTTCTTT. This chain connects TRBV28 to TRBJ1-1, with D possibly TRBD1 on 6 matching bases. Trimming left V 8 bases short and J 11 bases short, with 15 bases between. The CDR3 is made up of 11 amino acids. Germline V gene data show CDR1 as MDHEN and CDR2 as SYDVKM.

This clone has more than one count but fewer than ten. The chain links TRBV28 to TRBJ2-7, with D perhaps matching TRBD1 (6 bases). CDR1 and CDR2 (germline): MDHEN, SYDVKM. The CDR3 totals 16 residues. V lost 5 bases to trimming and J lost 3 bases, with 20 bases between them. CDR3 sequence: CASSPPLMYRVYEQYF. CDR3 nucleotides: TGTGCCAGCAGTCCCCCCCTGATGTACAGGGTCTACGAGCAGTACTTC.

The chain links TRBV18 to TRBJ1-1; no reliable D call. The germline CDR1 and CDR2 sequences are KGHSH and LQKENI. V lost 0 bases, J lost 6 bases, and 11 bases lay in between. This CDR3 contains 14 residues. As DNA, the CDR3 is TGTGCCAGCTCACCACCACATGGAATCCCTGAAGCTTTCTTT. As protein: CASSPPHGIPEAFF.

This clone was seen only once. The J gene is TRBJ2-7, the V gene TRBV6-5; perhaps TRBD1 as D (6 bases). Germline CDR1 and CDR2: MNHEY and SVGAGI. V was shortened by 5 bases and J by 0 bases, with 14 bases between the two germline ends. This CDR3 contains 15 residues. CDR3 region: CASSTRTVSSYEQYF. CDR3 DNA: TGTGCCAGCAGTACCAGGACAGTGAGCTCCTACGAGCAGTACTTC.

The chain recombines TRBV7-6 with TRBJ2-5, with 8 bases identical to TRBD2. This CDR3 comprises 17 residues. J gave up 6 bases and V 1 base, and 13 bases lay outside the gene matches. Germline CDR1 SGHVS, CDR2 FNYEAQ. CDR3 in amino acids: CASSLVAPQAGAKTQYF. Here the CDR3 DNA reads TGTGCCAGCAGCTTAGTAGCCCCACAAGCGGGAGCGAAGACCCAGTACTTC.

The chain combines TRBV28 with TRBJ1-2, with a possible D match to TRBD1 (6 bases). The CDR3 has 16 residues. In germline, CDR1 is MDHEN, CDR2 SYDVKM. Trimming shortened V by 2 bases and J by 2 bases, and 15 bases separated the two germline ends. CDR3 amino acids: CASSLGTLYGNYGYTF. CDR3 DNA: TGTGCCAGCAGTTTAGGGACACTATACGGCAACTATGGCTACACCTTC.

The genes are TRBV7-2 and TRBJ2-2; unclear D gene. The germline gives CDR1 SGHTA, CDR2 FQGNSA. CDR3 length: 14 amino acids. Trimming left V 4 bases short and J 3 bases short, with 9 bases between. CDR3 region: CASSSQMDTGELFF. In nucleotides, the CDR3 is TGTGCCAGCAGCTCCCAGATGGACACCGGGGAGCTGTTTTTT.

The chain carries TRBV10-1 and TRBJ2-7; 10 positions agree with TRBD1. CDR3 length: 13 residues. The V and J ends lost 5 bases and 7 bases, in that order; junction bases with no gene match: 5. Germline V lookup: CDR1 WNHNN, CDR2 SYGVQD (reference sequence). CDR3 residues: CASSTDRGGEQYF. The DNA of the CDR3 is TGCGCCAGCAGTACGGACAGGGGGGGAGAGCAGTACTTC.

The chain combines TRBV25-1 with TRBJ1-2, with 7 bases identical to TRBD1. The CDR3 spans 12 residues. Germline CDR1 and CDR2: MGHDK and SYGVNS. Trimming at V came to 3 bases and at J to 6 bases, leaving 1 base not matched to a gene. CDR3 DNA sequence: TGTGCCAGCAGTGACCAGGGGGATGGCTACACCTTC. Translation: CASSDQGDGYTF.